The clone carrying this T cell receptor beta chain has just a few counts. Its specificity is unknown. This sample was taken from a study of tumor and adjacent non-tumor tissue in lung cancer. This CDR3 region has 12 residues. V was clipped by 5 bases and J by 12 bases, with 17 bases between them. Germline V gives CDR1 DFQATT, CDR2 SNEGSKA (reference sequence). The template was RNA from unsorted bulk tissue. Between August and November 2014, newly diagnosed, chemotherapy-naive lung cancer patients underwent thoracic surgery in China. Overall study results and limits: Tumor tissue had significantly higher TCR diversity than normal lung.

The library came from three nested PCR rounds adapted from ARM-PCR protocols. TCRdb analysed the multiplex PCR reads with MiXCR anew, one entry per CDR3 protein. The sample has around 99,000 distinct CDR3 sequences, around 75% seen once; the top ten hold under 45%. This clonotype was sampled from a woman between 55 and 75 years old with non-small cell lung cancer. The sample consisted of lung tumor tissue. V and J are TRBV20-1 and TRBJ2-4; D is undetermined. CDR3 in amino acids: CSAPSPNEDQYF. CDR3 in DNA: TGCAGTGCTCCGAGCCCTAACGAGGATCAGTACTTC.